The clone carrying this TCR beta chain appeared many times. Antigen specificity is unknown. TCR cDNA molecules each carried a unique molecular identifier. TCRdb ran MiXCR on the 5' RACE reads and lists one entry per CDR3 protein. Altogether around 110,000 distinct CDR3 sequences are present, 9% to 15% being singletons, with the ten largest covering approximately 16%. The sample originates from a study of spatial heterogeneity in lung cancer. Across the whole study: There were, on average, more than ten raw-read appearances for each unique TCR and UMI combination.

Time point denoted: blood at routine non-recurrence follow-up after resection. Sequencing of whole RNA from tumor, nontumor lung or frozen PBMC involved no sorting. Study-level points and caveats: Among blood samples, ubiquitous expanded tumor TCRs appeared more at resection than at follow-up.

This receptor was identified in a male donor with early-stage non-small cell lung cancer. The source was PBMCs, collected at follow-up.

The CDR3, as DNA: TGTGCCAGCAGCTCCGGGACAGTCATTGATACGCAGTATTTT. Translated, it gives CASSSGTVIDTQYF. The chain is built from TRBV7-9 and TRBJ2-3; 7 nucleotides line up with TRBD1. The CDR3 consists of 14 residues. V trimming: 4 bases; J trimming: 6 bases; junction bases outside the gene matches: 7. Germline values: CDR1 SEHNR, CDR2 FQNEAQ (reference sequence).